A selection of T cell receptor beta chains follows, all from one sample in a study of blood T cell repertoires in COVID-19. The assay was immunoSEQ multiplex PCR, and TCRdb's table has in-frame clones only and misses some. Of roughly 100,000 clones in the sample, about 80% were seen once. Input material: peripheral blood. Receptors originate from a human donor in a cohort sampled during active COVID-19. The CDR3 runs from the conserved cysteine through the conserved F or W. D genes are given only for firm matches. Not all rows give a size; the values are once, few, many and, for expanded clones, a class.

clone_size: NA
cdr3_length: 15
v_call: TRBV30
j_call: TRBJ1-1
d_call: TRBD1
cdr3_nt: TGTGCCTGGAGAGCCGGGACAGGGATAAGCACTGAAGCTTTCTTT
cdr3_aa: CAWRAGTGISTEAFF

clone_size: NA
cdr3_length: 14
v_call: TRBV7-3
j_call: TRBJ2-1
d_call: NA
cdr3_nt: TGTGCCAGCAGCTCCTCGGGGGTTCTGAATGAGCAGTTCTTC
cdr3_aa: CASSSSGVLNEQFF

clone_size: NA
cdr3_length: 15
v_call: TRBV5-6
j_call: TRBJ2-7
d_call: TRBD1
cdr3_nt: TGTGCCAGCAGCGCATCGACAGGGGGCGGACTCGAGCAGTACTTC
cdr3_aa: CASSASTGGGLEQYF

clone_size: NA
cdr3_length: 16
v_call: TRBV5-1
j_call: TRBJ2-3
d_call: TRBD2
cdr3_nt: TGCGCCAGCAGCCCGAATCTGAGGATAGCGGGGGATACGCAGTATTTT
cdr3_aa: CASSPNLRIAGDTQYF

clone_size: few
cdr3_length: 14
v_call: TRBV19
j_call: TRBJ1-5
d_call: TRBD1
cdr3_nt: TGTGCCACTAGCAGGGGGATAAGCAATCAGCCCCAGCATTTT
cdr3_aa: CATSRGISNQPQHF

clone_size: NA
cdr3_length: 14
v_call: TRBV7-2
j_call: TRBJ1-4
d_call: NA
cdr3_nt: TGTGCCAGCAGCTTACAGGGAAATAATGAAAAACTGTTTTTT
cdr3_aa: CASSLQGNNEKLFF

clone_size: NA
cdr3_length: 16
v_call: TRBV5-5
j_call: TRBJ2-4
d_call: NA
cdr3_nt: TGTGCCAGCAGCCGAGGGGGAAATGAGGCCAAAAACATTCAGTACTTC
cdr3_aa: CASSRGGNEAKNIQYF

clone_size: NA
cdr3_length: 16
v_call: TRBV27
j_call: TRBJ1-1
d_call: NA
cdr3_nt: TGTGCCAGCAATTCCTATGGGGGGGGGAGTGGGACTGAAGCTTTCTTT
cdr3_aa: CASNSYGGGSGTEAFF

clone_size: few
cdr3_length: 16
v_call: TRBV9
j_call: TRBJ1-1
d_call: TRBD1
cdr3_nt: TGTGCCAGCAGCCCCCTTTCCGACAGGGGCAACACTGAAGCTTTCTTT
cdr3_aa: CASSPLSDRGNTEAFF

clone_size: NA
cdr3_length: 15
v_call: TRBV5-1
j_call: TRBJ1-4
d_call: TRBD1
cdr3_nt: TGCGCCAGCAGCTTGGGGACAGGGGCTAATGAAAAACTGTTTTTT
cdr3_aa: CASSLGTGANEKLFF

clone_size: few
cdr3_length: 15
v_call: TRBV19
j_call: TRBJ2-1
d_call: TRBD1
cdr3_nt: TGTGCCAGTAGTATCAGGACAGGGGACTACAATGAGCAGTTCTTC
cdr3_aa: CASSIRTGDYNEQFF

clone_size: NA
cdr3_length: 11
v_call: TRBV6-4
j_call: TRBJ2-1
d_call: NA
cdr3_nt: TGTGCAAAACGGCCTGGGCTTGAGCAGTTCTTC
cdr3_aa: CAKRPGLEQFF

clone_size: NA
cdr3_length: 17
v_call: TRBV3-1/TRBV3-2
j_call: TRBJ1-6
d_call: NA
cdr3_nt: TGTGCCAGCAGGCTAACAGGGTTATCCATCTATAATTCACCCCTCCACTTT
cdr3_aa: CASRLTGLSIYNSPLHF

clone_size: NA
cdr3_length: 16
v_call: TRBV6-4
j_call: TRBJ1-2
d_call: NA
cdr3_nt: TGTGCCAGCAGTCCCACAGGGACCTCGATTTGGGAAGGCTACACCTTC
cdr3_aa: CASSPTGTSIWEGYTF

clone_size: NA
cdr3_length: 16
v_call: TRBV5-1
j_call: TRBJ1-4
d_call: NA
cdr3_nt: TGCGCCAGCAGCTTGAGGCCGGGGGCAACTAATGAAAAACTGTTTTTT
cdr3_aa: CASSLRPGATNEKLFF

clone_size: NA
cdr3_length: 13
v_call: TRBV27
j_call: TRBJ2-2
d_call: NA
cdr3_nt: TGTGCCAGCAGTTTCCTCGGCACCGGGGAGCTGTTTTTT
cdr3_aa: CASSFLGTGELFF

clone_size: once
cdr3_length: 16
v_call: TRBV5-4
j_call: TRBJ2-1
d_call: TRBD2
cdr3_nt: TGTGCCAGCAGCCTTACTAGCGGGGGGGCCTACAATGAGCAGTTCTTC
cdr3_aa: CASSLTSGGAYNEQFF

clone_size: few
cdr3_length: 13
v_call: TRBV19
j_call: TRBJ1-2
d_call: NA
cdr3_nt: TGTGCCAGTAGTTCCGGACAGATCTATGGCTACACCTTC
cdr3_aa: CASSSGQIYGYTF

clone_size: few
cdr3_length: 15
v_call: TRBV7-9
j_call: TRBJ1-4
d_call: NA
cdr3_nt: TGTGCCAGCAGCTTCGCGGGATGGGGGAATGAAAAACTGTTTTTT
cdr3_aa: CASSFAGWGNEKLFF

clone_size: NA
cdr3_length: 13
v_call: TRBV6-2/TRBV6-3
j_call: TRBJ1-5
d_call: NA
cdr3_nt: TGTGCCAGCAGTTACCCCTATGGTCAGCCCCAGCATTTT
cdr3_aa: CASSYPYGQPQHF

clone_size: once
cdr3_length: 14
v_call: TRBV5-1
j_call: TRBJ1-1
d_call: NA
cdr3_nt: TGCGCCAGCAGCCCCGACGGGTCGAACACTGAAGCTTTCTTT
cdr3_aa: CASSPDGSNTEAFF

clone_size: NA
cdr3_length: 16
v_call: TRBV28
j_call: TRBJ2-7
d_call: TRBD1
cdr3_nt: TGTGCCAGCAGTTTATGGCAGGGACAGGGGGGTCACGAGCAGTACTTC
cdr3_aa: CASSLWQGQGGHEQYF

clone_size: NA
cdr3_length: 11
v_call: TRBV15
j_call: TRBJ1-3
d_call: NA
cdr3_nt: TGTGCCACCAGCAGAGCGAACACCATATATTTT
cdr3_aa: CATSRANTIYF

clone_size: few
cdr3_length: 15
v_call: TRBV7-2
j_call: TRBJ1-2
d_call: TRBD1
cdr3_nt: TGTGCCAGCAGCTCCTCGACAGGGGGTGTATATGGCTACACCTTC
cdr3_aa: CASSSSTGGVYGYTF

clone_size: NA
cdr3_length: 15
v_call: TRBV18
j_call: TRBJ1-2
d_call: TRBD1
cdr3_nt: TGTGCCAGCTCACCAGAATTAGACAGGGTTGGTGGCTACACCTTC
cdr3_aa: CASSPELDRVGGYTF

clone_size: NA
cdr3_length: 16
v_call: TRBV2
j_call: TRBJ2-3
d_call: TRBD2
cdr3_nt: TGTGCCAGCAGTGAAGTAAGCGGGGGTAGCACAGATACGCAGTATTTT
cdr3_aa: CASSEVSGGSTDTQYF

clone_size: NA
cdr3_length: 14
v_call: TRBV6-2/TRBV6-3
j_call: TRBJ2-2
d_call: NA
cdr3_nt: TGTGCCAGCAGCCAATCGGGACTCACCGGGGAGCTGTTTTTT
cdr3_aa: CASSQSGLTGELFF

clone_size: NA
cdr3_length: 13
v_call: TRBV19
j_call: TRBJ1-5
d_call: NA
cdr3_nt: TGTGCCAGCAATTGGCCGGGGAATCAGCCCCAGCATTTT
cdr3_aa: CASNWPGNQPQHF

clone_size: NA
cdr3_length: 16
v_call: TRBV11-3
j_call: TRBJ2-1
d_call: TRBD2
cdr3_nt: TGTGCCAGCAGCTTAGGCCTAGCGGGGGGATACAATGAGCAGTTCTTC
cdr3_aa: CASSLGLAGGYNEQFF

clone_size: NA
cdr3_length: 16
v_call: TRBV21-1
j_call: TRBJ2-5
d_call: NA
cdr3_nt: TGTGCCAGCAGCAGGACCGCCAGGGGCCGACAAGAGACCCAGTACTTC
cdr3_aa: CASSRTARGRQETQYF

clone_size: NA
cdr3_length: 15
v_call: TRBV7-9
j_call: TRBJ2-3
d_call: TRBD2
cdr3_nt: TGTGCCAGCAGGCTCCGGGGGGGCATGGTAGATACGCAGTATTTT
cdr3_aa: CASRLRGGMVDTQYF

clone_size: NA
cdr3_length: 14
v_call: TRBV5-4
j_call: TRBJ1-2
d_call: NA
cdr3_nt: TGTGCCAGCACCACCGAGGCGGGGCCAAATGGCTACACCTTC
cdr3_aa: CASTTEAGPNGYTF

clone_size: NA
cdr3_length: 15
v_call: TRBV5-1
j_call: TRBJ1-2
d_call: NA
cdr3_nt: TGCGCCAGCAGCTTGTCCCCGGGGGGGTTCGATGGCTACACCTTC
cdr3_aa: CASSLSPGGFDGYTF

clone_size: NA
cdr3_length: 16
v_call: TRBV9
j_call: TRBJ2-1
d_call: NA
cdr3_nt: TGTGCCAGCAGCGCCCACTTCGGGGGGCCCTACAATGAGCAGTTCTTC
cdr3_aa: CASSAHFGGPYNEQFF

clone_size: NA
cdr3_length: 14
v_call: TRBV7-9
j_call: TRBJ2-7
d_call: TRBD1
cdr3_nt: TGTGCCAGCAGCTTCCGGACAGGGCCGGGCGAGCAGTACTTC
cdr3_aa: CASSFRTGPGEQYF

clone_size: NA
cdr3_length: 15
v_call: TRBV18
j_call: TRBJ2-7
d_call: TRBD2
cdr3_nt: TGTGCCAGCTCACGGGCTAGCGGGGGTGGCTACGAGCAGTACTTC
cdr3_aa: CASSRASGGGYEQYF

clone_size: NA
cdr3_length: 14
v_call: TRBV7-9
j_call: TRBJ1-1
d_call: TRBD1
cdr3_nt: TGTGCCAGCAGCCAACGGACAGGGAACACTGAAGCTTTCTTT
cdr3_aa: CASSQRTGNTEAFF

clone_size: NA
cdr3_length: 13
v_call: TRBV6-5
j_call: TRBJ2-7
d_call: TRBD2
cdr3_nt: TGTGCCAGTAGACCTGGCGGGGGCTACGAGCAGTACTTC
cdr3_aa: CASRPGGGYEQYF

clone_size: NA
cdr3_length: 16
v_call: TRBV19
j_call: TRBJ2-4
d_call: TRBD1
cdr3_nt: TGTGCCGGATCGGAGGTTCAGGGGGCGGCCAAAAACATTCAGTACTTC
cdr3_aa: CAGSEVQGAAKNIQYF

clone_size: once
cdr3_length: 14
v_call: TRBV11-3
j_call: TRBJ2-1
d_call: TRBD2
cdr3_nt: TGTGCCAGCAGCTCGCAAGGACTAGCCCTTGAGCAGTTCTTC
cdr3_aa: CASSSQGLALEQFF

clone_size: NA
cdr3_length: 13
v_call: TRBV6-5
j_call: TRBJ1-1
d_call: NA
cdr3_nt: TGTGCCAGCAGTCCCAGCCTCGGGACTGAAGCTTTCTTT
cdr3_aa: CASSPSLGTEAFF

clone_size: NA
cdr3_length: 15
v_call: TRBV9
j_call: TRBJ1-4
d_call: NA
cdr3_nt: TGTGCCAGCAGCGCCGGGGGTCCACCTAATGAAAAACTGTTTTTT
cdr3_aa: CASSAGGPPNEKLFF

clone_size: NA
cdr3_length: 14
v_call: TRBV5-6
j_call: TRBJ2-1
d_call: TRBD2
cdr3_nt: TGTGCCAGCACCCCCCGGGGGGATGGCAATGAGCAGTTCTTC
cdr3_aa: CASTPRGDGNEQFF

clone_size: NA
cdr3_length: 14
v_call: TRBV19
j_call: TRBJ2-1
d_call: TRBD2
cdr3_nt: TGTGCCAGTAGTACAGGACTAGCGGGGGTTGAGCAGTTCTTC
cdr3_aa: CASSTGLAGVEQFF

clone_size: NA
cdr3_length: 15
v_call: TRBV11-2
j_call: TRBJ1-4
d_call: TRBD1
cdr3_nt: TGTGCCAGCAGCATCCCCACAGGGGGCGGTGAAAAACTGTTTTTT
cdr3_aa: CASSIPTGGGEKLFF

clone_size: NA
cdr3_length: 15
v_call: TRBV19
j_call: TRBJ1-3
d_call: TRBD1
cdr3_nt: TGTGCCAGTAGTACCCCGACAGGGTCCGGAAACACCATATATTTT
cdr3_aa: CASSTPTGSGNTIYF

clone_size: NA
cdr3_length: 15
v_call: TRBV19
j_call: TRBJ1-2
d_call: NA
cdr3_nt: TGTGCCAGTAGACTGCAGGGGATATTCGACTATGGCTACACCTTC
cdr3_aa: CASRLQGIFDYGYTF

clone_size: NA
cdr3_length: 16
v_call: TRBV27
j_call: TRBJ1-6
d_call: TRBD1
cdr3_nt: TGTGCCAGCAGTTTCCGGGACAGGGGGTCGAATTCACCCCTCCACTTT
cdr3_aa: CASSFRDRGSNSPLHF

clone_size: NA
cdr3_length: 13
v_call: TRBV24-1
j_call: TRBJ1-2
d_call: NA
cdr3_nt: TGTGCCACCAGTGATGGACTGACGGATGGCTACACCTTC
cdr3_aa: CATSDGLTDGYTF

clone_size: NA
cdr3_length: 11
v_call: TRBV5-1
j_call: TRBJ1-1
d_call: NA
cdr3_nt: TGCGCCAGCCGAGAGAGGACTGAAGCTTTCTTT
cdr3_aa: CASRERTEAFF

clone_size: once
cdr3_length: 14
v_call: TRBV10-3
j_call: TRBJ1-4
d_call: NA
cdr3_nt: TGTGCCATCAGTGAGGGGGGGGCGGCGGAAAAACTGTTTTTT
cdr3_aa: CAISEGGAAEKLFF

clone_size: NA
cdr3_length: 15
v_call: TRBV18
j_call: TRBJ1-1
d_call: NA
cdr3_nt: TGTGCCAGCTCGCCCGGGGAGGGGAGGAACACTGAAGCTTTCTTT
cdr3_aa: CASSPGEGRNTEAFF

clone_size: NA
cdr3_length: 16
v_call: TRBV9
j_call: TRBJ1-3
d_call: TRBD1
cdr3_nt: TGTGCCAGCAGCGTAGAGGGACAGGGGGCTGGAAACACCATATATTTT
cdr3_aa: CASSVEGQGAGNTIYF

clone_size: NA
cdr3_length: 14
v_call: TRBV6-5
j_call: TRBJ1-1
d_call: NA
cdr3_nt: TGTGCCAGCAGACTTGGACTCTCGAACACTGAAGCTTTCTTT
cdr3_aa: CASRLGLSNTEAFF

clone_size: NA
cdr3_length: 16
v_call: TRBV28
j_call: TRBJ1-3
d_call: NA
cdr3_nt: TGTGCCAGCAGTCTGCCCCGACGGAGCTCTGGAAACACCATATATTTT
cdr3_aa: CASSLPRRSSGNTIYF

clone_size: NA
cdr3_length: 14
v_call: TRBV15
j_call: TRBJ2-7
d_call: NA
cdr3_nt: TGTGCCACCAGCCACGTAGGACAGCTGCACGAGCAGTACTTC
cdr3_aa: CATSHVGQLHEQYF

clone_size: NA
cdr3_length: 13
v_call: TRBV10-3
j_call: TRBJ1-1
d_call: NA
cdr3_nt: TGTGCCATCAGTGAGGGGCGGGGGACTGAAGCTTTCTTT
cdr3_aa: CAISEGRGTEAFF

clone_size: NA
cdr3_length: 9
v_call: TRBV20-1
j_call: TRBJ1-1
d_call: NA
cdr3_nt: TGCAGTGCTACCGAAGCGGCTTTCTTT
cdr3_aa: CSATEAAFF

clone_size: NA
cdr3_length: 14
v_call: TRBV7-9
j_call: TRBJ1-5
d_call: NA
cdr3_nt: TGTGCCAGCAGCTTAGCAGGAGTAGATCAGCCCCAGCATTTT
cdr3_aa: CASSLAGVDQPQHF